Presented here are 27 T cell receptor beta chains from one specimen sequenced in a study of blood T cell repertoires in COVID-19. The table came from immunoSEQ multiplex PCR; TCRdb's copy has only in-frame clones and leaves some out. In the table there are under 300,000 clones, 86% of which are singletons. Sequencing input: peripheral blood. The receptors stem from a man aged 25 to 40 who had recovered from COVID-19.

This clone is a singleton in its sample. This chain links TRBV28 with TRBJ2-1, with D uncertain. The germline V and J ends were trimmed by 5 bases and 6 bases, with 14 bases remaining between them. This CDR3 contains 14 residues. Germline V gene sequence: CDR1 MDHEN, CDR2 SYDVKM. The CDR3 sequence: CASSPRWLINEQFF. In DNA, the CDR3 is TGTGCCAGCAGTCCCCGATGGCTCATCAATGAGCAGTTCTTC.

The chain is built from TRBV5-1 and TRBJ1-1, with D tentatively TRBD1 (6 bases). From germline, CDR1 is SGHRS and CDR2 YFSETQ. Trimming took 6 bases from V and 7 from J, leaving 40 bases between them. The CDR3 has 21 amino acids. This CDR3 reads CASITYRAPTLKLFSPLEAFF. CDR3 coding DNA: TGCGCCAGCATCACCTACAGGGCCCCGACCCTGAAACTTTTTAGCCCTCTTGAAGCTTTCTTT.

V and J are TRBV10-3 and TRBJ1-2; a weak D match, TRBD1 (6 bases). Trimming left V 10 bases short and J 5 bases short, with 20 bases between. Germline CDR1 and CDR2: ENHRY and SYGVKD. There are 14 residues in the CDR3. The CDR3 sequence is CATNSGTQIYGYTF. In DNA form, the CDR3 reads TGTGCCACGAACTCAGGGACACAAATTTATGGCTACACCTTC.

The gene calls are TRBV19 and TRBJ2-6; D might be TRBD1 (5 bases). The CDR3 contains 16 residues. Trimming left V 1 base short and J 2 bases short, with 9 bases between. Germline V gene lookup returns CDR1 LNHDA and CDR2 SQIVND (reference sequence). The CDR3 loop is CASSIAGYPGANVLTF. The CDR3 nucleotides read TGTGCCAGTAGTATAGCAGGGTATCCTGGGGCCAACGTCCTGACTTTC.

The V gene is TRBV6-2 or TRBV6-3, the J gene TRBJ1-1; TRBD1 aligns across 8 bases. There are 15 residues in the CDR3. The J segment lost 0 bases and the V segment lost 5 bases, leaving 5 bases of the junction unmatched. The germline gives CDR1 MNHEY, CDR2 SVGEGT. The CDR3 spells CASSTTGVMNTEAFF. The CDR3 DNA follows: TGTGCCAGCAGTACGACAGGGGTCATGAACACTGAAGCTTTCTTT.

The V gene is TRBV3-1 (or the pseudogene TRBV3-2), the J gene TRBJ1-5, with D perhaps TRBD1 (5 bases). CDR3 length: 14 residues. Trimming removed 4 bases at V and 4 bases at J, with 11 bases between. CDR1 and CDR2 (germline): LGHDT, YNNKEL (reference sequence). CDR3: CASSPHRGNQPQHF. The CDR3 coding sequence is TGTGCCAGCAGCCCTCACCGGGGGAATCAGCCCCAGCATTTT.

V and J are TRBV6-2 or TRBV6-3 and TRBJ2-2; 8 positions agree with TRBD1. V shed 5 bases, J shed 6 bases, and the junction held 11 bases outside the gene matches. Germline V gives CDR1 MNHEY, CDR2 SVGEGT. The CDR3 consists of 16 residues. CDR3 bases: TGTGCCAGCAGTCTCCGGGACAGGCCTAGGGCCGGGGAGCTGTTTTTT. Translated: CASSLRDRPRAGELFF.

Details on this clone: Other nucleotide sequences from this sample produce the same CDR3. The chain uses TRBV5-1 and TRBJ2-3; 7 nucleotides agree with TRBD1. This CDR3 has 16 amino acids. CDR1 and CDR2 from the germline V gene are SGHRS and YFSETQ. V trimming: 0 bases; J trimming: 2 bases; junction bases outside the gene matches: 6. CDR3 DNA: TGCGCCAGCAGCTTGGAGGGCAGGGGGTCCACAGATACGCAGTATTTT. Protein sequence: CASSLEGRGSTDTQYF. The full variable domain, with the rest looked up from reference TRBV5-1 and TRBJ2-3, is KAGVTQTPRYLIKTRGQQVTLSCSPISGHRSVSWYQQTPGQGLQFLFEYFSETQRNKGNFPGRFSGRQFSNSRSEMNVSTLELGDSALYLCASSLEGRGSTDTQYFGPGTRLTVL.

The chain carries TRBV6-6 and TRBJ1-2; 9 nucleotides match TRBD1. CDR1 is MNHNY, CDR2 SVGAGI, per germline (reference sequence). V lost 5 bases and J lost 6; bases outside the gene matches: 7. The CDR3 sequence is 14 residues long. CDR3 bases: TGTGCCAGCAGTCCAATGGGACAGGGAAATGGCTACACCTTC. Translation gives CASSPMGQGNGYTF.

The chain combines TRBV30 with TRBJ2-1, with TRBD1 identical over 10 bases. The germline gives CDR1 GTSNPN, CDR2 SVGIG (reference sequence). V shed 4 bases, J shed 2 bases, and the junction held 5 bases outside the gene matches. The CDR3 is made up of 15 amino acids. DNA for the CDR3: TGTGCCTGGACCAGGGACAGGGGACCCTACAATGAGCAGTTCTTC. It encodes CAWTRDRGPYNEQFF.

This chain connects TRBV15 to TRBJ2-6, with unresolved D. Germline-derived CDR1 and CDR2 are LNHNV and YYDKDF (reference sequence). V dropped 0 bases and J dropped 0 bases, with 6 bases sitting between them. The CDR3 is 16 amino acids. The DNA of the CDR3 is TGTGCCACCAGCAGAGAGCGGCTCTCTGGGGCCAACGTCCTGACTTTC. Its translation: CATSRERLSGANVLTF.

The chain combines TRBV29-1 with TRBJ2-7; perhaps TRBD2 as D (6 bases). The V and J ends lost 4 bases and 0 bases respectively, with 16 bases between them. Germline loops: CDR1 SQVTM, CDR2 ANQGSEA. The length of the CDR3 is 15 residues. The CDR3 sequence is CSVVQGTRSSYEQYF. As DNA, the CDR3 is TGCAGCGTTGTCCAAGGGACTCGTAGCTCCTACGAGCAGTACTTC.

The chain is built from TRBV24-1 and TRBJ2-2; D is possibly TRBD1 (6 bases). The germline CDR1 and CDR2 sequences are KGHDR and SFDVKD. This CDR3 comprises 14 residues. V was clipped by 6 bases and J by 3 bases, with 10 bases between them. The CDR3 coding sequence is TGTGCCACCAGTCCTACAGGGCACACCGGGGAGCTGTTTTTT. It encodes CATSPTGHTGELFF.

This clone was observed a single time. The chain employs TRBV6-1 and TRBJ1-6; D is unclear. Germline V gives CDR1 MNHNS, CDR2 SASEGT. V was trimmed by 0 bases and J by 12 bases, leaving 3 bases between them. The CDR3 contains 11 residues. The CDR3 bases are TGTGCCAGCAGTGAAGCGAGACCCCTCCACTTT. This translates into CASSEARPLHF.

This chain links TRBV5-6 with TRBJ1-4; the D is unclear. This CDR3 is 14 amino acids long. Germline V gene data show CDR1 as SGHDT and CDR2 as YYEEEE. V lost 7 bases and J 7 bases, leaving 17 bases between the germline ends. CDR3 sequence reads: CASQSLVLSEKLFF. CDR3 sequence (DNA): TGTGCCAGCCAAAGCTTGGTTCTAAGTGAAAAACTGTTTTTT.

This chain joins TRBV18 and TRBJ2-7; D possibly corresponds to TRBD1 (6 bases). V lost 3 bases and J lost 1, with 16 bases in between. Germline CDR1 is KGHSH and CDR2 is LQKENI. This CDR3 spans 16 amino acids. CDR3: CASSPSIGQKSYEQYF. The CDR3 coding sequence is TGTGCCAGCTCACCTTCCATCGGACAGAAATCCTACGAGCAGTACTTC.

The chain joins TRBV5-1 to TRBJ2-1; 11 nucleotides line up with TRBD1. CDR3 length: 19 residues. Per the germline V gene, CDR1 is SGHRS and CDR2 is YFSETQ. J gave up 4 bases and V 4 bases, and 16 bases lay outside the gene matches. As DNA, the CDR3 is TGCGCCAGCAGCCACGGGACAGGGGGGCAGGCTGGTACATACAATGAGCAGTTCTTC. Translation: CASSHGTGGQAGTYNEQFF.

DNA of the CDR3: TGTGCCAGCAGCTACAACGAGGAGGGTTCTGAAGCTTTCTTT. Translated: CASSYNEEGSEAFF. The chain carries TRBV21-1 and TRBJ1-1. TRBV21-1 is a pseudogene. CDR3 length: 14 amino acids.

This sequence joins TRBV21-1 and TRBJ1-5. TRBV21-1 is a recognized pseudogene. This CDR3 spans 17 amino acids. In DNA, the CDR3 is TGTGCCAGCAGCAAAGAAGGAGGGCCCTATAGCAATCAGCCCCAGCATTTT. Translation gives CASSKEGGPYSNQPQHF.

The V and J genes are TRBV7-2 and TRBJ1-6; D not certain. The CDR3 covers 18 residues. The ends were cut back, 5 bases at V and 9 bases at J, with 26 bases in the middle. Germline V lookup: CDR1 SGHTA, CDR2 FQGNSA. The CDR3 bases are TGTGCCAGCAGCATCGCCGGAGCCCGTAAAGCGTCGGGTTCACCCCTCCACTTT. This sequence encodes CASSIAGARKASGSPLHF.

This chain connects TRBV15 to TRBJ2-1; TRBD2 aligns across 10 bases. The CDR3 runs 15 residues. The germline gives CDR1 LNHNV, CDR2 YYDKDF (reference sequence). J gave up 6 bases and V 6 bases, and 8 bases lay outside the gene matches. DNA for the CDR3: TGTGCCACCAGAAACCCGGGACTAGCGATCAATGAGCAGTTCTTC. Translation: CATRNPGLAINEQFF. Looking up the rest from reference TRBV15 and TRBJ2-1 gives the full variable domain: DAMVIQNPRYQVTQFGKPVTLSCSQTLNHNVMYWYQQKSSQAPKLLFHYYDKDFNNEADTPDNFQSRRPNTSFCFLDIRSPGLGDTAMYLCATRNPGLAINEQFFGPGTRLTVL.

The chain employs TRBV15 and TRBJ2-1, with 9 bases aligning to TRBD2. Germline CDR1 reads LNHNV; CDR2 reads YYDKDF (reference sequence). The CDR3 length is 16 residues. The trim removed 0 bases at V and 8 bases at J, leaving 8 bases unmatched. The CDR3, as DNA: TGTGCCACCAGCAGAGAACAGCGGGGGGCGGGGGATGAGCAGTTCTTC. Protein product: CATSREQRGAGDEQFF.

The chain combines TRBV4-3 with TRBJ2-5; maybe TRBD1 (6 bases). V was cut by 0 bases and J by 3 bases, with 14 bases left in between. Germline CDR1 reads LGHNA; CDR2 reads YSLEER. CDR3 length: 16 amino acids. The CDR3 loop is CASSQDGGQPEETQYF. CDR3 DNA sequence: TGCGCCAGCAGCCAAGATGGAGGACAGCCCGAAGAGACCCAGTACTTC.

The chain joins TRBV5-1 to TRBJ2-1, with 9 bases fitting TRBD1. The V segment lost 3 bases and the J segment 7 bases; nucleotides outside the gene matches: 5. Germline CDR1 reads SGHRS; CDR2 reads YFSETQ. The CDR3 runs 14 residues. CDR3 nucleotide sequence: TGCGCCAGCAGCTGGCGGACAGGGGAGAATGAGCAGTTCTTC. Encoded protein: CASSWRTGENEQFF. Full variable domain (missing parts from reference TRBV5-1 and TRBJ2-1): KAGVTQTPRYLIKTRGQQVTLSCSPISGHRSVSWYQQTPGQGLQFLFEYFSETQRNKGNFPGRFSGRQFSNSRSEMNVSTLELGDSALYLCASSWRTGENEQFFGPGTRLTVL.

In nucleotides, the CDR3 is TGCGCCAGCAGCCGGACAGAAAAAAGCACTGAAGCTTTCTTT. Protein product: CASSRTEKSTEAFF. This chain uses TRBV4-3 with TRBJ1-1, with D perhaps TRBD1 (6 bases). Germline CDR1 reads LGHNA; CDR2 reads YSLEER. The CDR3 covers 14 residues. V dropped 4 bases and J dropped 4 bases, with 13 bases sitting between them.

The rearrangement joins TRBV5-1 to TRBJ1-4; the match to TRBD1 covers 7 bases. CDR3 size: 14 residues. The ends lost 1 base at V and 7 bases at J; junction bases unmatched: 4. The V gene's germline CDR1 is SGHRS and CDR2 YFSETQ. DNA of the CDR3: TGCGCCAGCAGCTTGCGGGACAGTCTTGAAAAACTGTTTTTT. This codes for CASSLRDSLEKLFF.

The rearrangement links TRBV12-3 or TRBV12-4 to TRBJ2-1; no firm D call. The CDR3 loop spans 12 amino acids. Between the trimmed V and J ends, which lost 6 bases and 11 bases, there was a span of 14 bases. Here the CDR3 DNA reads TGTGCCAGCAGATCTCAACATAATAAGCAGTTCTTC. This codes for CASRSQHNKQFF.